This T cell receptor (beta chain) was retrieved from a study of CD8 T cells in ankylosing spondylitis (dated by TCRdb to the late 2010s). Context from the whole study: T cell receptor beta repertoires were profiled in healthy donors and ankylosing spondylitis patients so that disease-linked TCR variants could be found. The full study cohort comprised 25 ankylosing spondylitis patients and 85 to 120 healthy donors. Peripheral blood was sampled, and synovial fluid was also collected from ankylosing spondylitis patients. Points the paper makes about the study in general: A TCR beta motif of 7 or 8 highly homologous amino acid variants appeared characteristic of blood from ankylosing spondylitis patients. In peripheral blood, the disease-linked clones were found at relatively low frequencies and had a CD8+ phenotype. Significant enrichment of the disease-linked clones was reported in matched synovial fluid samples from ankylosing spondylitis patients. Some TCR beta motif variants had previously been reported in synovial fluid and blood of reactive arthritis patients, which suggested common disease-initiation mechanisms.

Sequencing relied on an Illumina HiSeq 2500. Quantitative 5'-RACE with molecular barcodes was used to prepare TCR beta libraries. The published analysis was carried out like this. A new computational method, built on a probabilistic model of VDJ rearrangement, was used to identify disease-linked TCR variants. In TCRdb, the public reads were trimmed at Q25 with fastp and aligned with MiXCR, with productive beta chains retained. For every CDR3 protein sequence, its rows merge into one entry that carries the most common genes and DNA. The V and J calls come from TCRdb's annotation, not from the publication. The sample has about 160,000 distinct CDR3 sequences on record, 9.8% of them singletons. More than 12% of the sample goes to the ten largest clones. Taken from cysteine to phenylalanine, the CDR3 has 14 residues. Kept here is only the CDR3 DNA, which spans 42 bases and is read in frame from base 1. For CDR1 and CDR2, the germline V gene lists SGHTA and FQGNSA. Trimmed from V: 3 bases; trimmed from J: 3 bases; junction bases lacking a gene match: 5.

This clonotype has just a few counts. The target of this receptor is not known. Within one base of it there is no much larger clone, and no base qualities were kept. The receptor was derived from a female donor with ankylosing spondylitis or in good health (not recorded which). Material: blood, either unsorted or a sorted T cell fraction (not recorded which). The rearrangement combines TRBV7-2 with TRBJ2-7; TRBD2 matches 7 bases in the middle. The CDR3 amino acid sequence is: CASSFAGDDYEQYF. The nucleotides are TGTGCCAGCAGCTTTGCGGGGGATGACTACGAGCAGTACTTC.